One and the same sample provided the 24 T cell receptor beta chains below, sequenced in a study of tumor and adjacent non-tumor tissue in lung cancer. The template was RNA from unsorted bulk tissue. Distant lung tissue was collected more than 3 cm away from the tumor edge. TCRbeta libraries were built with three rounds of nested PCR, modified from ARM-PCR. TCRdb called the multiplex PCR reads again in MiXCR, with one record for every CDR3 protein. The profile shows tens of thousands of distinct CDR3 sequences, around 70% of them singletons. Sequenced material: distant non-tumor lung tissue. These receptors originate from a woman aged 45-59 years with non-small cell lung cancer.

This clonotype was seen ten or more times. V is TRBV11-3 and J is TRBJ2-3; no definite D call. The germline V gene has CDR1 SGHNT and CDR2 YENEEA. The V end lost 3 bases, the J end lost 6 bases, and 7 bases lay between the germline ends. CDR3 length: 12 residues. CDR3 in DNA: TGTGCCAGCAGCTTTATGTCGGATACGCAGTATTTT. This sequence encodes CASSFMSDTQYF. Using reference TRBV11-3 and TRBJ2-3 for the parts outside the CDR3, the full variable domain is EAGVVQSPRYKIIEKKQPVAFWCNPISGHNTLYWYLQNLGQGPELLIRYENEEAVDDSQLPKDRFSAERLKGVDSTLKIQPAELGDSAVYLCASSFMSDTQYFGPGTRLTVL.

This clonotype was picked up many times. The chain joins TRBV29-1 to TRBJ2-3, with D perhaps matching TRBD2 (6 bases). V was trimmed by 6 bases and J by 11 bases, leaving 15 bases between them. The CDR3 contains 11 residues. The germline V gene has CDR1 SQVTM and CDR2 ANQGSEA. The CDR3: CSVLFRTKQYF. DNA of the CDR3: TGCAGCGTCTTGTTCAGGACTAAGCAGTATTTT.

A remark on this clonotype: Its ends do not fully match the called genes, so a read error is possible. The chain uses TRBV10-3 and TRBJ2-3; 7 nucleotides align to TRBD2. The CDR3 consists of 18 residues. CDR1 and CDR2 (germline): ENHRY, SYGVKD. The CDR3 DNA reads TGTGCCATTAGTGAGTCCCGATTCTGGCGGGAGAGCACGGATATGCAGTATTTT. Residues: CAISESRFWRESTDMQYF.

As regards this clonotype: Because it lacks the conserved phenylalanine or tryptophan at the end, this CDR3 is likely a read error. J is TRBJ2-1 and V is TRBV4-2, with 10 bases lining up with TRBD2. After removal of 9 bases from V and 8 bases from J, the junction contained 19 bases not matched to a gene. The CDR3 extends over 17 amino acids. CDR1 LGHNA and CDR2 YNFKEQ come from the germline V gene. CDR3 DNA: TGTGCCAGTGGCCAAGATTCGGCTAGCGGGAGTTTGTATGAGCAGTTCCTC. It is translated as CASGQDSASGSLYEQFL.

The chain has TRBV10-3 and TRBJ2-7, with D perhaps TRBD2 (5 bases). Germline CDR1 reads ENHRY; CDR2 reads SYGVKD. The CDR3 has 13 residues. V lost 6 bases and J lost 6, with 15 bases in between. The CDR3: CAISQTDFFEQYF. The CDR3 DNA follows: TGTGCCATCAGCCAGACGGACTTCTTCGAGCAGTACTTC.

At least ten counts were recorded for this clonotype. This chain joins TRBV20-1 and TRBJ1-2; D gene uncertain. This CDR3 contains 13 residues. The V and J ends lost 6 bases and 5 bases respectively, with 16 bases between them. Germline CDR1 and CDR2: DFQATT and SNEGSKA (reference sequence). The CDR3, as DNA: TGCAGTGCCACCCCGCCTAGCGGGTATGGCTACACCTTC. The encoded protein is CSATPPSGYGYTF.

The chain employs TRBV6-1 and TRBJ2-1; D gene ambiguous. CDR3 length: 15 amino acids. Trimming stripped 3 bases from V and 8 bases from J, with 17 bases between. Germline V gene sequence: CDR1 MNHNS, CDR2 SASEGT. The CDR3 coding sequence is TGTGCCAGCAGTGAGTGCAGTACACCCAGCGATGAGCAGTTCTTC. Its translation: CASSECSTPSDEQFF.

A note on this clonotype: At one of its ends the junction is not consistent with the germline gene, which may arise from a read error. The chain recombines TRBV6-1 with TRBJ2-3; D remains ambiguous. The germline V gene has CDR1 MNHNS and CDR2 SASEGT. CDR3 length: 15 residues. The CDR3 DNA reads TGTGTCAGCAGTGAAATGGCAGGAGCTCCAGATACGCAATATTTT. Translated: CVSSEMAGAPDTQYF.

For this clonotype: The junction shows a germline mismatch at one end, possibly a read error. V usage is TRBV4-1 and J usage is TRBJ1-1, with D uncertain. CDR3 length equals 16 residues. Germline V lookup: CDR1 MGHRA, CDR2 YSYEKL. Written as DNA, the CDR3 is TGCGCCAGCAGCCAAGATCTCTACATGGTCGGCAGAGAAGCTTCCTTT. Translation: CASSQDLYMVGREASF.

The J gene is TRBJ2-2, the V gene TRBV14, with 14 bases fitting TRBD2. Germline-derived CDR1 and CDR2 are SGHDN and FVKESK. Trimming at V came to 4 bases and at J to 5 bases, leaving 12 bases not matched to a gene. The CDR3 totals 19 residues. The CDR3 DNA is TGTGCCAGCAGCCCCTGGCCCCGACTAGCGGGAGGGCATACCGGGGAGCTGTTTTTT. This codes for CASSPWPRLAGGHTGELFF.

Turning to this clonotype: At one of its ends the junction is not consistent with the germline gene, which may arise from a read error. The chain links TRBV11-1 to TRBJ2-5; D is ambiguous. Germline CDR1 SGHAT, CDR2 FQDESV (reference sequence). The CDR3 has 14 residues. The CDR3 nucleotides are TGTGCCAACAGCTTAGTAGGAGACCAAGAGACCGAGTACTTC. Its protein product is CANSLVGDQETEYF.

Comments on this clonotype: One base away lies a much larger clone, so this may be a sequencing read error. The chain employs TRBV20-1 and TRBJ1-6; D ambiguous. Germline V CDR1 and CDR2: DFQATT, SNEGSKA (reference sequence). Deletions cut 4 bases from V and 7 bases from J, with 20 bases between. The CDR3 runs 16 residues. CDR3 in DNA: TGCAGTGCTATAGATCGGTCCTTCCAACTCAATTCACCCCTCCACTTT. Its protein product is CSAIDRSFQLNSPLHF.

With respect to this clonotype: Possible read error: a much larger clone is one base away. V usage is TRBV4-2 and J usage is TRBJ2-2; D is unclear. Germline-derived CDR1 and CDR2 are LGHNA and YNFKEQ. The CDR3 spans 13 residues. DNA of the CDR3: TGTGCCAGCAGCCAGGAAAACACCTGGGAGCTGTTTTTT. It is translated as CASSQENTWELFF.

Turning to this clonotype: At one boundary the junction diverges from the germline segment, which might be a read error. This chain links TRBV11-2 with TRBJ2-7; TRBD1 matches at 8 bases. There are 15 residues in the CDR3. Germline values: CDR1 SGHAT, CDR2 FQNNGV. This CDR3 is CTSSFRAGGNYEQYF. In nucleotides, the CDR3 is TGTACCAGCAGCTTTAGGGCAGGGGGCAACTACGAGCAGTACTTC.

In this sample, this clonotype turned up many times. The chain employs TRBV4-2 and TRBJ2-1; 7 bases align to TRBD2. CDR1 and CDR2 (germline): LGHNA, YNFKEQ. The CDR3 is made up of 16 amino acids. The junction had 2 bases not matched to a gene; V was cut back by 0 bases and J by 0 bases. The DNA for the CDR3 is TGTGCCAGCAGCCAAGATATAGCGGGCTCCTACAATGAGCAGTTCTTC. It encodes CASSQDIAGSYNEQFF.

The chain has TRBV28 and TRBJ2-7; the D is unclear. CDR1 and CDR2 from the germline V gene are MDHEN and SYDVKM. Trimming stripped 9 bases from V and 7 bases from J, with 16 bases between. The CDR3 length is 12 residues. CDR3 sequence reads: CARSMPPREQYF. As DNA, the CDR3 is TGTGCCAGGAGTATGCCACCCAGGGAGCAGTACTTC.

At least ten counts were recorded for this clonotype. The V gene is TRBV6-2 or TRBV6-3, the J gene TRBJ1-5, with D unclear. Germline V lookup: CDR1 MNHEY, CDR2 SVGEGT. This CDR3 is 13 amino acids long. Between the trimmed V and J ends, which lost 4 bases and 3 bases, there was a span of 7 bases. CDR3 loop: CASSSRANQPQHF. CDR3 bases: TGTGCCAGCAGTTCCCGGGCCAATCAGCCCCAGCATTTT.

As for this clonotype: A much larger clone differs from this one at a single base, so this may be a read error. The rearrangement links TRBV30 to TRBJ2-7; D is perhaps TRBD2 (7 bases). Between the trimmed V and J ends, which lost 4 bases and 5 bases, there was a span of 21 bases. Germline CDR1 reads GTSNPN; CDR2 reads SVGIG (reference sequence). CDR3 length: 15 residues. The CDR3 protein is CAWTPGTGRGHEQYF. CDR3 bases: TGTGCCTGGACCCCCGGGACCGGGCGGGGGCACGAGCAGTACTTC.

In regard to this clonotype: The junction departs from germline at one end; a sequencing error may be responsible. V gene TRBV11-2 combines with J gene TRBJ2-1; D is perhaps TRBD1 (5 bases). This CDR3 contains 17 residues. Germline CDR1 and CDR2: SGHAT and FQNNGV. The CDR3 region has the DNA TGTGCCAGCAGCTTAGAGTTAGGGGTAATCGCCTACAATGAGCAGCTCTTC. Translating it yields CASSLELGVIAYNEQLF.

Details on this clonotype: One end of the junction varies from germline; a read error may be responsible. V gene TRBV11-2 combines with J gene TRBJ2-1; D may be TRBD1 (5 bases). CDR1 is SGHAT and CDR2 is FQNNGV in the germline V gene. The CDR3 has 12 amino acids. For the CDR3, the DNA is TGTCCCAGCAGCCAGTTAGGGGATGAGCAGTTCTTC. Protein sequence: CPSSQLGDEQFF. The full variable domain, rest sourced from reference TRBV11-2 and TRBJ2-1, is EAGVAQSPRYKIIEKRQSVAFWCNPISGHATLYWYQQILGQGPKLLIQFQNNGVVDDSQLPKDRFSAERLKGVDSTLKIQPAKLEDSAVYLCPSSQLGDEQFFGPGTRLTVL.

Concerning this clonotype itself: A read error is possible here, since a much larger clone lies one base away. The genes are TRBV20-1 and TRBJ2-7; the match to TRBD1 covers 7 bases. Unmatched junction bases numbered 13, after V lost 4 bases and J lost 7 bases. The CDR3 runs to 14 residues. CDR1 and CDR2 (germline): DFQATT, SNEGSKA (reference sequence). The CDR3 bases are TGCAGTGCTATTCACAGGGGCCCTCAACGGGAGCAGTACTTC. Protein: CSAIHRGPQREQYF.

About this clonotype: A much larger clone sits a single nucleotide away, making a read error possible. The CDR3 DNA is TGTACCAGCAGTGGGGGGTCCAACAATGAGCAGTTCTTC. As protein: CTSSGGSNNEQFF. This sequence joins TRBV6-1 and TRBJ2-1; D possibly corresponds to TRBD2 (6 bases). The CDR3 is 13 residues long. Germline V gene lookup returns CDR1 MNHNS and CDR2 SASEGT.

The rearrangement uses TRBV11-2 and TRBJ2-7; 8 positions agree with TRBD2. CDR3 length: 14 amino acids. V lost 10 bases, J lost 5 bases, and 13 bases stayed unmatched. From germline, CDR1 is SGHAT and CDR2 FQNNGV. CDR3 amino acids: CATSLVDGGDEQYF. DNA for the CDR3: TGTGCCACTAGCTTAGTGGACGGGGGGGACGAGCAGTACTTC.

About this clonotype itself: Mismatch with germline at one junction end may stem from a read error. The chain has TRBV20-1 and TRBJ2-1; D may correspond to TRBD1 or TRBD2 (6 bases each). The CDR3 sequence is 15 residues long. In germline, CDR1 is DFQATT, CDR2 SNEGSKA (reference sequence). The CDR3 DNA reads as TGCAGTGCCCGACGAGGTGGGGGGCTGGTCAATGAGCAGCTCTTC. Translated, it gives CSARRGGGLVNEQLF.